The source of this T cell receptor beta chain is a study of shared clonotypes between healthy human individuals. Findings and caveats of the study: Shared clonotypes: about 4.6% naive CD4, around 3.4% naive CD8, less than 2.5% memory CD4, 0.4% to 0.45% memory CD8. Sampling covered blood only; tissue repertoires likely differ. Lower generation probabilities were found for non-shared clonotypes than for those shared by all four donors.

V shed 1 base and J shed 7 bases, with 11 bases lying between them. There are 14 residues in the CDR3. Germline V gene data show CDR1 as SGHAT and CDR2 as FQNNGV. Comment on this clone: The antigen remains unidentified.

As originally analysed: Junction-only immunoSEQ data arrived without quality scores, meaning filtering differed. Sequencing was performed with immunoSEQ multiplex PCR; in TCRdb, only in-frame clones are kept and a portion is missing. Clone size and V and J calls were adopted from that table, with D and trimming inferred from the DNA. The table lists 150,000 to 200,000 clones, around 63% of them singletons, with 8% to 13% in the top ten. The receptor's source is a man aged 25-45 years in good health. This sequence joins TRBV11-2 and TRBJ2-1, with D unclear. The sequenced material came from memory CD4+ T cells sorted from blood. Subset meaning: CD45RA-negative fraction. CDR3 sequence reads: CASSLVGSRNEQFF. The CDR3 region has the DNA TGTGCCAGCAGCTTAGTCGGGTCTAGGAATGAGCAGTTCTTC. The full variable domain, in which reference TRBV11-2 and TRBJ2-1 provide the parts outside the CDR3, is EAGVAQSPRYKIIEKRQSVAFWCNPISGHATLYWYQQILGQGPKLLIQFQNNGVVDDSQLPKDRFSAERLKGVDSTLKIQPAKLEDSAVYLCASSLVGSRNEQFFGPGTRLTVL.